These 6 T cell receptor beta chains came from one sample sequenced in a study of blood T cell repertoires in COVID-19. Clones were read by immunoSEQ multiplex PCR, and TCRdb kept only the in-frame ones, dropping some. Of tens of thousands of clones listed, over 75% are singletons. The sequenced sample was peripheral blood. The source of these receptors is a human donor in a cohort sampled during active COVID-19.

The chain links TRBV21-1 to TRBJ2-1; the table names TRBD2, a call not compared with the DNA. TRBV21-1 constitutes a pseudogene. This CDR3 spans 15 amino acids. The CDR3 reads CASRPRLAGCNEQFF. The CDR3, as DNA: TGTGCCAGTCGACCTCGGCTAGCGGGATGCAATGAGCAGTTCTTC.

This chain joins TRBV27 and TRBJ1-2; unclear D gene. Germline V gene data show CDR1 as MNHEY and CDR2 as SMNVEV (reference sequence). This CDR3 contains 13 residues. Trimming shortened V by 6 bases and J by 2 bases, and 10 bases separated the two germline ends. The CDR3 DNA is TGTGCCAGCAGGCAGATACCAAACTATGGCTACACCTTC. It yields the protein CASRQIPNYGYTF.

The chain carries TRBV11-2 and TRBJ2-1; D possibly corresponds to TRBD2 (6 bases). Germline CDR1 SGHAT, CDR2 FQNNGV. The CDR3 spans 16 residues. Deletions cut 0 bases from V and 0 bases from J, with 9 bases between. The CDR3 nucleotides are TGTGCCAGCAGCTTAGATCGGGGGAACTCCTACAATGAGCAGTTCTTC. It translates to CASSLDRGNSYNEQFF. Combining the CDR3 with reference TRBV11-2 and TRBJ2-1 gives the whole variable domain EAGVAQSPRYKIIEKRQSVAFWCNPISGHATLYWYQQILGQGPKLLIQFQNNGVVDDSQLPKDRFSAERLKGVDSTLKIQPAKLEDSAVYLCASSLDRGNSYNEQFFGPGTRLTVL.

The rearrangement uses TRBV18 and TRBJ1-4; D is undetermined. The V end lost 1 base, the J end lost 0 bases, and 9 bases lay between the germline ends. The germline CDR1 and CDR2 sequences are KGHSH and LQKENI. The CDR3 loop spans 16 amino acids. The CDR3 coding sequence is TGTGCCAGCTCACCACTCGACACTCCAACTAATGAAAAACTGTTTTTT. Amino acid sequence: CASSPLDTPTNEKLFF.

The chain uses TRBV5-1 and TRBJ2-7; maybe TRBD2 (6 bases). CDR3 size: 13 residues. Trimming took off 0 bases at V and 4 bases at J, with 8 bases between the two ends. Germline V gene lookup returns CDR1 SGHRS and CDR2 YFSETQ. Here the CDR3 DNA reads TGCGCCAGCAGCTTGGGACTAGTGTACGAGCAGTACTTC. Its protein is CASSLGLVYEQYF. Combining the CDR3 with reference TRBV5-1 and TRBJ2-7 gives the whole variable domain KAGVTQTPRYLIKTRGQQVTLSCSPISGHRSVSWYQQTPGQGLQFLFEYFSETQRNKGNFPGRFSGRQFSNSRSEMNVSTLELGDSALYLCASSLGLVYEQYFGPGTRLTVT.

The chain has TRBV9 and TRBJ2-3; D might be TRBD1 (6 bases). Germline V gives CDR1 SGDLS, CDR2 YYNGEE. V was pared by 1 base and J by 2 bases, with 8 bases between. There are 14 residues in the CDR3. The CDR3 DNA follows: TGTGCCAGCAGCGTATGGGACAACACAGATACGCAGTATTTT. It codes for CASSVWDNTDTQYF. Full variable domain (outside the CDR3, taken from reference TRBV9 and TRBJ2-3): DSGVTQTPKHLITATGQRVTLRCSPRSGDLSVYWYQQSLDQGLQFLIQYYNGEERAKGNILERFSAQQFPDLHSELNLSSLELGDSALYFCASSVWDNTDTQYFGPGTRLTVL.